These 30 T cell receptor beta chains came from one sample sequenced in a study of blood T cell repertoires in COVID-19. Libraries were prepared by immunoSEQ multiplex PCR; TCRdb keeps only in-frame clonotypes and omits some of them. The repertoire holds approximately 85,000 clones, with more than 80% as singletons. Sequencing was done on a sample of peripheral blood. The receptors stem from a human donor in a cohort sampled during active COVID-19.

V usage is TRBV6-5 and J usage is TRBJ1-1, with D possibly being TRBD1 (6 bases). The CDR3 consists of 14 residues. V dropped 5 bases and J dropped 4 bases, with 14 bases sitting between them. Looked up from germline, CDR1 is MNHEY and CDR2 is SVGAGI. For the CDR3, the DNA is TGTGCCAGCAGTAACCCGGGGGGCCGCACTGAAGCTTTCTTT. As protein: CASSNPGGRTEAFF.

This clone was counted many times. The chain joins TRBV7-9 to TRBJ1-1; weak D call: TRBD1 (5 bases). V lost 0 bases, J lost 4 bases, and 9 bases lay in between. Germline loops: CDR1 SEHNR, CDR2 FQNEAQ (reference sequence). This CDR3 spans 14 amino acids. CDR3 sequence reads: CASSLALGGTEAFF. CDR3 DNA: TGTGCCAGCAGCTTAGCGCTCGGGGGCACTGAAGCTTTCTTT.

V usage is TRBV2 and J usage is TRBJ1-2; D remains ambiguous. From germline, CDR1 is SNHLY and CDR2 FYNNEI. The CDR3 spans 11 residues. Deletions cut 7 bases from V and 4 bases from J, with 7 bases between. The CDR3 DNA reads as TGTGCCAGCACGGTGAGCTATGGCTACACCTTC. It yields the protein CASTVSYGYTF.

This chain links TRBV19 with TRBJ2-2, with D maybe TRBD2 (7 bases). The V end was cut by 6 bases, the J end by 6 bases, with 20 bases between. The CDR3 is 16 residues long. Germline CDR1 reads LNHDA; CDR2 reads SQIVND (reference sequence). The CDR3 protein is CASSPKGGGGAGELFF. The CDR3 nucleotides read TGTGCCAGTAGCCCTAAAGGAGGAGGGGGGGCCGGGGAGCTGTTTTTT.

This chain connects TRBV11-3 to TRBJ2-3, with TRBD1 matching over 7 bases. J was trimmed by 2 bases and V by 5 bases; bases with no gene match: 7. Germline-derived CDR1 and CDR2 are SGHNT and YENEEA. This CDR3 comprises 15 residues. The CDR3 nucleotides read TGTGCCAGCAGCGAACGACAGGGCTTCACAGATACGCAGTATTTT. Its protein is CASSERQGFTDTQYF.

This rearrangement joins TRBV5-1 to TRBJ1-4; TRBD1 matches 9 bases. Trimming cost V 5 bases and J 3 bases; bases outside gene matches: 2. From germline, CDR1 is SGHRS and CDR2 YFSETQ. The CDR3 totals 14 residues. CDR3 sequence: CASSRQGANEKLFF. CDR3 DNA sequence: TGCGCCAGCAGTCGACAGGGGGCTAATGAAAAACTGTTTTTT.

This sequence joins TRBV27 and TRBJ2-1; 11 bases align to TRBD1. The CDR3 extends over 16 amino acids. V was pared by 3 bases and J by 12 bases, with 13 bases of the junction left unmatched. The germline V gene encodes CDR1 MNHEY and CDR2 SMNVEV (reference sequence). For the CDR3, the DNA is TGTGCCAGCAGTTTGAAACGGGACAGGGGGTCAAGTAGGCAGTTCTTC. It specifies CASSLKRDRGSSRQFF.

This clone has just a few counts. This chain joins TRBV5-1 and TRBJ1-3, with 7 bases that match TRBD1. The V gene end was trimmed by 1 base and the J gene end by 2 bases; junction bases not matched to a gene: 3. In germline, CDR1 is SGHRS, CDR2 YFSETQ. This CDR3 is built from 15 residues. CDR3 DNA: TGCGCCAGCAGCTTGTTACAGGGGACTGGAAACACCATATATTTT. This codes for CASSLLQGTGNTIYF.

V and J are TRBV7-8 and TRBJ2-5; 8 bases map to TRBD1. Germline V gene data show CDR1 as SGHVS and CDR2 as FQNEAQ. J was trimmed by 10 bases and V by 1 base; bases with no gene match: 14. CDR3 size: 16 residues. CDR3 protein: CASSLDRAGGKRGQYF. The CDR3 DNA is TGTGCCAGCAGCTTAGATCGCGCAGGGGGCAAAAGGGGCCAGTACTTC.

This chain connects TRBV27 to TRBJ1-1, with unresolved D. Germline V gives CDR1 MNHEY, CDR2 SMNVEV (reference sequence). The CDR3 loop spans 13 amino acids. The V end lost 3 bases, the J end lost 1 base, and 6 bases lay between the germline ends. For the CDR3, the DNA is TGTGCCAGCAGTTTTAGAGGGAACACTGAAGCTTTCTTT. Its translation: CASSFRGNTEAFF.

In regard to this clone: Additional DNA sequences in this sample encode the identical CDR3. This CDR3 is CASSPGATNEKLFF. The CDR3 DNA reads TGTGCCAGCTCACCAGGAGCAACTAATGAAAAACTGTTTTTT. This sequence joins TRBV18 and TRBJ1-4; D is ambiguous. The germline gives CDR1 KGHSH, CDR2 LQKENI. V dropped 2 bases and J dropped 0 bases, with 4 bases sitting between them. The CDR3 loop spans 14 amino acids. The full variable domain, with the rest looked up from reference TRBV18 and TRBJ1-4, is NAGVMQNPRHLVRRRGQEARLRCSPMKGHSHVYWYRQLPEEGLKFMVYLQKENIIDESGMPKERFSAEFPKEGPSILRIQQVVRGDSAAYFCASSPGATNEKLFFGSGTQLSVL.

This chain connects TRBV28 to TRBJ1-2; 8 nucleotides agree with TRBD1. Germline V gives CDR1 MDHEN, CDR2 SYDVKM. This CDR3 has 16 residues. The V gene end was trimmed by 3 bases and the J gene end by 3 bases; junction bases not matched to a gene: 9. The CDR3, as DNA: TGTGCCAGCAGTTTCTTTACAGGGGGAGGCGACTATGGCTACACCTTC. Translated: CASSFFTGGGDYGYTF.

The rearrangement links TRBV11-2 to TRBJ1-6, with D unresolved. From germline, CDR1 is SGHAT and CDR2 FQNNGV. The germline V and J ends were trimmed by 6 bases and 7 bases, with 16 bases remaining between them. The CDR3 sequence is 15 residues long. CDR3 coding DNA: TGTGCCAGCAGTCCAACCCGGGGAGGGAATTCACCCCTCCACTTT. Its protein is CASSPTRGGNSPLHF.

CDR3 residues: CAISERQGTYNEQFF. The CDR3 DNA is TGTGCCATCAGTGAGCGACAGGGTACCTACAATGAGCAGTTCTTC. J is TRBJ2-1 and V is TRBV10-3, with 7 bases aligning to TRBD1. This CDR3 has 15 residues. CDR1 ENHRY and CDR2 SYGVKD come from the germline V gene. With V trimmed by 2 bases and J by 2 bases, 3 bases remained unmatched.

The V and J genes are TRBV30 and TRBJ1-1; weak D call: TRBD1 (6 bases). This CDR3 comprises 13 residues. V was clipped by 3 bases and J by 6 bases, with 14 bases between them. CDR1 is GTSNPN, CDR2 SVGIG, per germline (reference sequence). The CDR3 region is CAWSDRRQAEAFF. CDR3 bases: TGTGCCTGGAGCGACAGGAGGCAGGCTGAAGCTTTCTTT.

The gene calls are TRBV3-1 (or the pseudogene TRBV3-2) and TRBJ1-5; D possibly corresponds to TRBD1 (6 bases). Trimming shortened V by 1 base and J by 2 bases, and 12 bases separated the two germline ends. The CDR3 totals 16 residues. Germline V CDR1 and CDR2: LGHDT, YNNKEL (reference sequence). CDR3: CASSQGARGGNQPQHF. CDR3 nucleotides: TGTGCCAGCAGCCAAGGGGCCAGGGGCGGCAATCAGCCCCAGCATTTT.

The V and J genes are TRBV9 and TRBJ2-2, with a tentative D call TRBD2 (5 bases). Looked up from germline, CDR1 is SGDLS and CDR2 is YYNGEE. The CDR3 covers 14 residues. Trimming took 3 bases from V and 5 from J, leaving 11 bases between them. The DNA for the CDR3 is TGTGCCAGCAGCGAAGGACTGTGGACCGGGGAGCTGTTTTTT. Protein sequence: CASSEGLWTGELFF.

V is TRBV3-1 (or the pseudogene TRBV3-2) and J is TRBJ1-5; 7 positions agree with TRBD1. CDR3 length equals 18 residues. The V and J ends lost 0 bases and 0 bases, in that order; junction bases with no gene match: 8. CDR1 LGHDT and CDR2 YNNKEL come from the germline V gene (reference sequence). For the CDR3, the DNA is TGTGCCAGCAGCCAAGATTTGTCGGGACAGATTAGCAATCAGCCCCAGCATTTT. Translating gives CASSQDLSGQISNQPQHF.

The rearrangement joins TRBV30 to TRBJ1-1; D is ambiguous. The germline gives CDR1 GTSNPN, CDR2 SVGIG (reference sequence). V was cut by 4 bases and J by 2 bases, with 5 bases left in between. The CDR3 totals 11 residues. Written as DNA, the CDR3 is TGTGCCTGGATCTTTAACACTGAAGCTTTCTTT. Translated: CAWIFNTEAFF. Full variable domain (rest looked up from reference TRBV30 and TRBJ1-1): SQTIHQWPATLVQPVGSPLSLECTVEGTSNPNLYWYRQAAGRGLQLLFYSVGIGQISSEVPQNLSASRPQDRQFILSSKKLLLSDSGFYLCAWIFNTEAFFGQGTRLTVV.

This chain links TRBV5-1 with TRBJ2-7, with 7 bases fitting TRBD1. The trim removed 2 bases at V and 6 bases at J, leaving 11 bases unmatched. The CDR3 has 15 residues. CDR1 and CDR2 (germline): SGHRS, YFSETQ. For the CDR3, the DNA is TGCGCCAGCAGCTTTTGGGGGACAGATCGCCCCGAGCAGTACTTC. It codes for CASSFWGTDRPEQYF.

The table lists this clone with a few counts. This rearrangement joins TRBV5-5 to TRBJ1-2; D is unclear. CDR3 length: 15 residues. Germline CDR1 is SGHKS and CDR2 is YYEKEE (reference sequence). Trimming pared 0 bases from V and 0 bases from J, leaving 9 bases between. The CDR3 loop is CASSLGGPSNYGYTF. CDR3 DNA: TGTGCCAGCAGCTTGGGAGGGCCCTCTAACTATGGCTACACCTTC.

CDR3 in amino acids: CASSIYIRGTPGNTIYF. The CDR3 DNA is TGTGCCAGTAGTATCTATATCCGTGGGACTCCTGGAAACACCATATATTTT. The chain combines TRBV19 with TRBJ1-3, with D maybe TRBD1 (5 bases). Trimming removed 3 bases at V and 2 bases at J, with 17 bases between. The CDR3 has 17 residues. CDR1 and CDR2 from the germline V gene are LNHDA and SQIVND (reference sequence).

The CDR3 spells CAISDPGQGNEKLFF. In nucleotides, the CDR3 is TGTGCCATCAGTGATCCGGGACAGGGGAATGAAAAACTGTTTTTT. The chain uses TRBV10-3 and TRBJ1-4; TRBD1 agrees at 10 bases. V was pared by 3 bases and J by 5 bases, with 3 bases of the junction left unmatched. The germline gives CDR1 ENHRY, CDR2 SYGVKD. The CDR3 length is 15 residues.

The rearrangement links TRBV28 to TRBJ1-1, with 7 positions matching TRBD1. V trimming: 6 bases; J trimming: 5 bases; junction bases outside the gene matches: 15. Germline lookup yields CDR1 MDHEN and CDR2 SYDVKM. The CDR3 has 16 amino acids. CDR3 residues: CASRLFSIGGKTEAFF. As DNA, the CDR3 is TGTGCCAGCAGACTCTTCTCGATAGGGGGCAAAACTGAAGCTTTCTTT.

This clone was seen a handful of times. The chain joins TRBV7-6 to TRBJ1-1, with unresolved D. Germline V gene sequence: CDR1 SGHVS, CDR2 FNYEAQ. This CDR3 has 18 residues. V shed 4 bases and J shed 0 bases, with 21 bases lying between them. CDR3: CASSSTGSWQPMNTEAFF. In DNA, the CDR3 is TGTGCCAGCAGCTCGACGGGATCCTGGCAACCCATGAACACTGAAGCTTTCTTT.

This clone was counted once. This sequence joins TRBV18 and TRBJ1-2; no firm D call. The V end was cut by 0 bases, the J end by 2 bases, with 7 bases between. Germline CDR1 KGHSH, CDR2 LQKENI. There are 14 residues in the CDR3. The CDR3 region has the DNA TGTGCCAGCTCACCACCTATCCCCAACTATGGCTACACCTTC. Encoded protein: CASSPPIPNYGYTF.

V is TRBV29-1 and J is TRBJ1-2, with 10 nucleotides matching TRBD1. CDR1 and CDR2 from the germline V gene are SQVTM and ANQGSEA. J was trimmed by 6 bases and V by 7 bases; bases with no gene match: 5. The CDR3 extends over 12 amino acids. CDR3 nucleotide sequence: TGCAGCGCCCGACAGGGGGCAAATGGCTACACCTTC. Encoded protein: CSARQGANGYTF.

This clone was found once. This chain connects TRBV12-3 or TRBV12-4 to TRBJ2-1, with a possible D match to TRBD1 (6 bases). This CDR3 is built from 13 residues. Trimming left V 6 bases short and J 8 bases short, with 14 bases between. The CDR3 region is CASSLRGSHEQFF. CDR3 sequence (DNA): TGTGCCAGCAGCCTTAGGGGGAGCCATGAGCAGTTCTTC.

This clone was picked up one time. The V call is TRBV6-5, the J call TRBJ1-1, with 9 bases matching TRBD1. The CDR3 totals 14 residues. V trimming: 6 bases; J trimming: 6 bases; junction bases outside the gene matches: 8. Germline-derived CDR1 and CDR2 are MNHEY and SVGAGI. CDR3 in DNA: TGTGCCAGCAGGTCCACACAGGGGGCAGCTGAAGCTTTCTTT. Protein sequence: CASRSTQGAAEAFF.

The chain combines TRBV4-2 with TRBJ2-5; 8 bases are shared with TRBD1. The CDR3 sequence is 20 residues long. CDR1 is LGHNA, CDR2 YNFKEQ, per germline. Germline trimming cut 1 base from V and 5 bases from J; bases unmatched to any gene: 21. CDR3 DNA: TGTGCCAGCAGCCAAGTCTTCGGTTGGTCAGGGGGCTCGAATGGGGAGACCCAGTACTTC. Its translation is CASSQVFGWSGGSNGETQYF.